Below, 5 T cell receptor beta chains from the same sample are listed, as sequenced in a study of cytomegalovirus exposure and HLA in healthy donors. The assay was immunoSEQ multiplex PCR, and TCRdb's table has in-frame clones only and misses some. The table shows about 150,000 clones, with around 83% occurring only once. Source material: PBMCs. The receptors shown here come from a human donor in good health.

V is TRBV15 and J is TRBJ2-3; a weak D match, TRBD2 (6 bases). CDR1 is LNHNV and CDR2 is YYDKDF in the germline V gene (reference sequence). The CDR3 contains 16 residues. The V gene lost 3 bases and the J gene lost 3 bases, with 16 bases spanning the gap. The CDR3 coding sequence is TGTGCCACCAGCAGGGGAGGCTGGTACGGGACAGATACGCAGTATTTT. Protein: CATSRGGWYGTDTQYF.

This sequence joins TRBV10-1 and TRBJ1-1; D gene unclear. The ends were cut back, 3 bases at V and 10 bases at J, with 15 bases in the middle. The CDR3 totals 13 residues. Germline V gene data show CDR1 as WNHNN and CDR2 as SYGVQD (reference sequence). The CDR3 DNA follows: TGCGCCAGCAGTGATCAACGGGGAGGGTTAGCTTTCTTT. Protein sequence: CASSDQRGGLAFF.

V usage is TRBV30 and J usage is TRBJ2-2; 9 positions agree with TRBD1. This CDR3 has 14 residues. V dropped 4 bases and J dropped 6; count of bases not matched to a gene: 6. Germline CDR1 GTSNPN, CDR2 SVGIG (reference sequence). CDR3 sequence (DNA): TGTGCCTGGAACCGGGACAGGGCACCCGGGGAGCTGTTTTTT. This codes for CAWNRDRAPGELFF.

The DNA for the CDR3 is TGTGCCAGCTCACCAGGGACTATAGGCGAGCAGTACTTC. Amino acid sequence: CASSPGTIGEQYF. The chain combines TRBV18 with TRBJ2-7, with 7 bases aligning to TRBD2. CDR3 length equals 13 residues. V lost 2 bases and J lost 6; bases outside the gene matches: 4. Germline V CDR1 and CDR2: KGHSH, LQKENI.

The chain joins TRBV27 to TRBJ2-7, with 9 bases fitting TRBD1. V gave up 10 bases and J gave up 1 base; unmatched junction bases: 11. The germline gives CDR1 MNHEY, CDR2 SMNVEV (reference sequence). This CDR3 comprises 15 residues. In DNA form, the CDR3 reads TGTGCCACCAGCCGGACAGGGGAGAGGTCCTACGAGCAGTACTTC. It yields the protein CATSRTGERSYEQYF.